The rows below give T cell receptor beta chains drawn from one sample of a study of T cells in Graves' hyperthyroidism and ophthalmopathy. TCRdb ran MiXCR on the multiplex PCR reads and lists one entry per CDR3 protein. The data show about 350,000 distinct CDR3 sequences, roughly 15% seen once. The sequenced sample was blood. Receptors originate from a woman in her fifties or sixties with Graves' ophthalmopathy. Each CDR3 is given with its conserved first and last residue. D genes are given only for firm matches. Size tells how often a clone was seen (once, few, many) or the class of an expanded clone, and some rows leave it out.

length	D	V	size	J	CDR3	DNA
16	TRBD2	TRBV5-6	few	TRBJ2-7	CASSSLGAGGDYEQYF	TGTGCCAGCAGCTCGCTAGGAGCGGGAGGGGACTACGAGCAGTACTTC
14	NA	TRBV6-2/TRBV6-3	many	TRBJ2-7	CASSSAIKRNEQYF	TGTGCCAGCAGTTCCGCCATCAAAAGGAACGAGCAGTACTTC
15	NA	TRBV20-1	many	TRBJ2-6	CSASNLAAGANVLTF	TGCAGTGCTAGTAACTTGGCGGCTGGGGCCAACGTCCTGACTTTC
17	TRBD2	TRBV19	few	TRBJ2-1	CASSSRKSGTTFNEQFF	TGTGCCAGTAGTTCCCGCAAATCCGGGACTACTTTCAATGAGCAGTTCTTC
14	TRBD1	TRBV3-1	many	TRBJ1-2	CASSPGAGGRGYTF	TGTGCCAGCAGCCCCGGGGCAGGGGGTCGTGGCTACACCTTC
15	NA	TRBV28	many	TRBJ2-7	CASRPLGGATYEQYF	TGTGCCAGCAGGCCGCTGGGGGGGGCGACCTACGAGCAGTACTTC
17	TRBD2	TRBV20-1	NA	TRBJ2-3	CSARDRGGTSGSDTQYF	TGCAGTGCTAGAGATAGGGGCGGGACTAGCGGGAGTGATACGCAGTATTTT
13	TRBD2	TRBV20-1	many	TRBJ2-3	CSAPRGLEFTQYF	TGCAGTGCGCCCAGGGGACTAGAGTTTACGCAGTATTTT
15	NA	TRBV5-1	many	TRBJ1-4	CASSYSGTTREKLFF	TGCGCCAGCAGCTACTCCGGGACAACCCGTGAAAAACTGTTTTTT
11	NA	TRBV20-1	NA	TRBJ2-5	CSVGLQETQYF	TGCAGCGTAGGACTTCAAGAGACCCAGTACTTC
14	NA	TRBV12-5	many	TRBJ1-1	CASGLKGTNTEAFF	TGTGCTAGTGGTTTGAAGGGAACGAACACTGAAGCTTTCTTT
13	NA	TRBV7-8	many	TRBJ2-2	CASSRRQVGELFF	TGTGCCAGCAGCCGACGACAGGTCGGGGAGCTGTTTTTT
16	TRBD1	TRBV12-3/TRBV12-4	many	TRBJ1-1	CASSLRTGGRGTEAFF	TGTGCCAGCAGTTTGAGGACAGGGGGCCGGGGCACTGAAGCTTTCTTT
17	NA	TRBV27	NA	TRBJ2-1	CASSLYPPGATVDEQFF	TGTGCCAGCAGTTTATACCCCCCAGGAGCGACAGTCGATGAGCAGTTCTTC
16	TRBD1	TRBV28	NA	TRBJ2-1	CASTFGFGQGGNEQFF	TGTGCCAGCACTTTTGGATTTGGACAGGGTGGAAATGAGCAGTTCTTC
15	TRBD2	TRBV2	many	TRBJ2-3	CASSEASGSTDTQYF	TGTGCCAGCAGTGAGGCTAGCGGGAGCACAGATACGCAGTATTTT
16	TRBD2	TRBV5-5	NA	TRBJ2-7	CASSSLAGEVPYEQYF	TGTGCCAGCAGCTCCTTAGCGGGAGAGGTCCCCTACGAGCAGTACTTC
18	NA	TRBV11-1	NA	TRBJ1-3	CASSFHKGTPSSGNTIYF	TGTGCCAGCAGCTTCCATAAGGGGACCCCTTCCTCTGGAAACACCATATATTTT
15	TRBD1	TRBV28	many	TRBJ1-3	CASSLQTGLGNTIYF	TGTGCCAGCAGTTTGCAGACAGGGCTTGGAAACACCATATATTTT
14	NA	TRBV30	many	TRBJ2-1	CAWDSVPSYNEQFF	TGTGCCTGGGATTCAGTACCCTCCTACAATGAGCAGTTCTTC
12	NA	TRBV20-1	many	TRBJ2-1	CSARRVFNEQFF	TGCAGTGCTAGAAGGGTCTTCAATGAGCAGTTCTTC
13	TRBD1	TRBV20-1	many	TRBJ2-7	CSASTGKVTEQYF	TGCAGTGCTTCGACAGGGAAGGTAACCGAGCAGTACTTC
15	NA	TRBV3-1	few	TRBJ2-7	CASSQDPQRAYEQYF	TGTGCCAGCAGCCAAGACCCCCAACGGGCCTACGAGCAGTACTTC
15	TRBD2	TRBV28	few	TRBJ2-1	CASNPIAGVGNEQFF	TGTGCCAGCAACCCAATAGCGGGAGTGGGTAATGAGCAGTTCTTC
15	NA	TRBV12-5	NA	TRBJ1-1	CAPLIERGRNTEAFF	TGTGCCCCTCTAATAGAGAGGGGTCGAAACACTGAAGCTTTCTTT
13	NA	TRBV19	NA	TRBJ1-1	CASRETRPAEAFF	TGTGCCAGTAGGGAGACGCGCCCCGCTGAAGCTTTCTTT
16	NA	TRBV6-1	NA	TRBJ2-7	CASSASRDPATYEQYF	TGTGCCAGCAGTGCATCCCGGGACCCGGCTACATACGAGCAGTACTTC
12	NA	TRBV7-2	many	TRBJ2-1	CASSEHRGEQFF	TGTGCCAGCAGCGAACACCGGGGTGAGCAGTTCTTC
16	TRBD2	TRBV5-1	many	TRBJ2-3	CASSTTSGRAADTQYF	TGCGCCAGCAGCACTACTAGCGGGAGGGCCGCAGATACGCAGTATTTT
11	NA	TRBV20-1	many	TRBJ2-1	CSASLYNEQFF	TGCAGTGCTAGTCTCTACAATGAGCAGTTCTTC
17	TRBD2	TRBV12-5	many	TRBJ2-1	CASGSLPTSVLYNEQFF	TGTGCTAGTGGTTCCCTCCCAACTAGCGTACTCTACAATGAGCAGTTCTTC
16	NA	TRBV19	NA	TRBJ2-1	CASSIQGDSSYNEQFF	TGTGCCAGTAGTATTCAGGGCGACAGCTCCTACAATGAGCAGTTCTTC
13	NA	TRBV5-1	many	TRBJ1-1	CASSLDGETEAFF	TGCGCCAGCAGCTTGGACGGGGAGACTGAAGCTTTCTTT
15	NA	TRBV11-3	many	TRBJ2-7	CASSLDSDLRAEQYF	TGTGCCAGCAGCTTAGATTCGGACTTACGGGCCGAGCAGTACTTC
15	TRBD2	TRBV2	many	TRBJ2-1	CASSRGTSGKNEQFF	TGTGCCAGCAGTAGGGGGACTAGCGGGAAAAATGAGCAGTTCTTC
15	TRBD1	TRBV5-1	NA	TRBJ2-7	CASSSPGQGWNEQYF	TGCGCCAGCAGCTCACCGGGACAGGGGTGGAACGAGCAGTACTTC
17	NA	TRBV4-1	many	TRBJ2-2	CASSQVGRGPNTGELFF	TGCGCCAGCAGCCAAGTGGGGCGGGGCCCAAACACCGGGGAGCTGTTTTTT
13	NA	TRBV12-3/TRBV12-4	many	TRBJ2-1	CASSSVSYNEQFF	TGTGCCAGCAGTTCTGTATCCTACAATGAGCAGTTCTTC
14	TRBD1	TRBV5-1	many	TRBJ1-1	CASSLGQGARGGFF	TGCGCCAGCAGCTTGGGACAGGGGGCCCGAGGGGGTTTCTTT
16	TRBD1	TRBV29-1	NA	TRBJ2-6	CSVVGTGAPGANVLTF	TGCAGCGTTGTCGGCACAGGGGCCCCCGGGGCCAACGTCCTGACTTTC
15	NA	TRBV11-2	many	TRBJ2-5	CASSPDRSDAETQYF	TGTGCCAGCAGCCCCGACCGCAGCGACGCGGAGACCCAGTACTTC
16	NA	TRBV14	few	TRBJ2-2	CASSRLAGTRTGELFF	TGTGCCAGCAGCCGCCTGGCGGGAACGAGGACCGGGGAGCTGTTTTTT
12	NA	TRBV5-6	NA	TRBJ1-1	CASSFFNTEAFF	TGTGCCAGCAGCTTTTTTAACACTGAAGCTTTCTTT
14	NA	TRBV7-2	few	TRBJ2-7	CASSFGTRFYEQYF	TGTGCCAGCAGCTTCGGGACACGTTTCTACGAGCAGTACTTC
17	TRBD1	TRBV5-1	few	TRBJ2-2	CASTPGQGARGTGELFF	TGCGCCAGCACTCCGGGACAGGGGGCGCGGGGCACCGGGGAGCTGTTTTTT
17	TRBD2	TRBV12-3/TRBV12-4	many	TRBJ2-1	CASSPGLALGSYNEQFF	TGTGCCAGCAGTCCAGGACTAGCGCTAGGCTCCTACAATGAGCAGTTCTTC
15	TRBD1	TRBV25-1	few	TRBJ2-7	CASSEWGTGRDEQYF	TGTGCCAGCAGTGAATGGGGGACAGGTCGAGACGAGCAGTACTTC